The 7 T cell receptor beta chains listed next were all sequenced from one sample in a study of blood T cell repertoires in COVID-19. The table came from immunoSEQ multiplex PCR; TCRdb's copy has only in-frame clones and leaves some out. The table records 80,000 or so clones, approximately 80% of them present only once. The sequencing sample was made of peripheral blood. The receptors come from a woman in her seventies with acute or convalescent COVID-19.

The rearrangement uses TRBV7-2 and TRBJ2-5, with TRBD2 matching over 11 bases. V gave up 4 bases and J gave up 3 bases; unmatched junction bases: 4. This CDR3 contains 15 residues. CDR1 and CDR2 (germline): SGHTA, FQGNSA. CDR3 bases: TGTGCCAGCAGCTACCCGGGACTAGCGGAAGAGACCCAGTACTTC. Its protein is CASSYPGLAEETQYF.

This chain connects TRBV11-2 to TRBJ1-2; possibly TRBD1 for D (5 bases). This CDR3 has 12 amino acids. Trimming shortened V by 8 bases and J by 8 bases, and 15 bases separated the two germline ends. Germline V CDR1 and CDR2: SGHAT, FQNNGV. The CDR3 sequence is CASLGAGRGYTF. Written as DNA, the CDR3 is TGTGCCAGCCTAGGGGCAGGGCGAGGCTACACCTTC.

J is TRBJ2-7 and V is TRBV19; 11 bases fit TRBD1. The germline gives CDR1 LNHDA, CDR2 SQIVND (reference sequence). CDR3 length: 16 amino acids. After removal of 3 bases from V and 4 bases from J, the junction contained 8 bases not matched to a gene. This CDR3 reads CASSMGRGTGGYEQYF. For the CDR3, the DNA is TGTGCCAGTAGTATGGGGCGGGGGACAGGGGGTTACGAGCAGTACTTC.

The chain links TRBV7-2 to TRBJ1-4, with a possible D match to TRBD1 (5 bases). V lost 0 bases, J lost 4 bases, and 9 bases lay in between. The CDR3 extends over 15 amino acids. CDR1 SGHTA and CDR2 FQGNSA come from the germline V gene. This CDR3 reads CASSLAGAGNEKLFF. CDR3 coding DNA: TGTGCCAGCAGCTTAGCTGGGGCAGGTAATGAAAAACTGTTTTTT. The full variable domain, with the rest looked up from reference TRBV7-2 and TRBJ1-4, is GAGVSQSPSNKVTEKGKDVELRCDPISGHTALYWYRQSLGQGLEFLIYFQGNSAPDKSGLPSDRFSAERTGGSVSTLTIQRTQQEDSAVYLCASSLAGAGNEKLFFGSGTQLSVL.

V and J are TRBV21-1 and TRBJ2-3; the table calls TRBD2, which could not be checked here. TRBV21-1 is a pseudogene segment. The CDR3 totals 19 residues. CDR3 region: CASSKIMIKGTSGTDTQYF. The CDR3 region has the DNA TGTGCCAGCAGCAAAATAATGATTAAGGGGACTAGCGGCACAGATACGCAGTATTTT.

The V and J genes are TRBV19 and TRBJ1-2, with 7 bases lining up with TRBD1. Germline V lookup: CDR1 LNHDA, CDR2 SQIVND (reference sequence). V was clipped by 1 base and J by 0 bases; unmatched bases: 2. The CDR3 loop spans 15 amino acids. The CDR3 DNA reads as TGTGCCAGTAGTATAGGGACAGGAGCTAACTATGGCTACACCTTC. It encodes CASSIGTGANYGYTF.

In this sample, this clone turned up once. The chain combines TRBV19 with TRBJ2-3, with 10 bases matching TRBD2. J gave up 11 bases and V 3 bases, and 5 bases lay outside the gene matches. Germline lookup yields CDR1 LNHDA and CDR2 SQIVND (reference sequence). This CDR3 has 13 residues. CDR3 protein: CASSMGLAGVQYF. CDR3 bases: TGTGCCAGTAGTATGGGGCTAGCGGGGGTGCAGTATTTT.